This T cell receptor beta chain originates from a study of Ad26.COV2.S vaccination and SARS-CoV-2 variants (dated by TCRdb to about 2021). Context from the whole study: Vaccine-arm donors were drawn from COV1001, a multicentre, randomized, double-blind, placebo-controlled phase I-IIa trial of Ad26.COV2.S in healthy adults. Ad26.COV2.S was given intramuscularly at 5x10^10 or 1x10^11 viral particles, as a single shot or as two shots 56 days apart. TCRbeta repertoire sequencing was used to assess the specificity and breadth of SARS-CoV-2-reactive T cell receptors after Ad26.COV2.S vaccination. The TCR-sequenced set comprised about 32 samples: approximately 19 Ad26.COV2.S vaccine recipients, 5 placebo recipients and 8 SARS-CoV-2 convalescent individuals. Participants in the trial were split at random into five groups of five each, receiving low-dose or high-dose Ad26.COV2.S once or twice, or else placebo on both occasions. Throughout the experiments and outcome assessment, investigators stayed blinded to trial group allocation.

Results the study describes overall, beyond this receptor: Compared with placebo recipients, Ad26.COV2.S recipients showed higher spike-specific TCR breadth (P = 0.0014). According to the authors, total T cell responses may have been underestimated by the TCR breadth and depth analyses. Comparable non-spike TCR breadth was observed between vaccine and placebo recipients, consistent with only spike being contained in the vaccine. The study was not powered to compare responses between vaccine doses or regimens. After vaccination, substantial breadth of spike-specific CD8+ and CD4+ T cell responses was reported.

On this clone: What this receptor recognizes is not known. No base quality information exists; no much larger clone differs at one position.

Sample treatment or condition, as interpreted from the label and publication: some 20 received Ad26.COV2.S at low or high dose, single or two shots; about five received placebo; per-sample allocation not given. Repertoires of vaccine and placebo recipients were sequenced from samples collected on day 63 after the first injection. Between 29 July and 7 August 2020, Cohort 1b enrolled some 25 adults aged 18-55 years at one site in Boston, USA. Ad26.COV2.S was a replication-incompetent adenovirus type 26 vector expressing a prefusion-stabilized SARS-CoV-2 spike protein from the original Wuhan strain. The immunoSEQ Assay was used to sequence TCRbeta CDR3 regions. After extraction, genomic DNA underwent amplification by bias-controlled multiplex PCR, followed by high-throughput sequencing. Per the authors' processing: To quantify the absolute abundance of every unique TCRbeta CDR3 region, sequences were collapsed and filtered. T cell fraction was estimated by normalizing TCRbeta template counts to usable DNA, with usable DNA measured through amplification of reference genes found in all nucleated cells. Repertoire TCRs were annotated as SARS-CoV-2-specific when V gene, CDR3 amino acid sequence and J gene were exactly matched to a known reactive TCR set. The reference SARS-CoV-2 TCR set came from MIRA and was filtered for enrichment in COVID-19-positive ImmuneCODE repertoires, removing public or cross-reactive TCRs. Drawing on the MIRA antigens, annotated TCRs were analysed further at the level of specific ORF or position within ORF. Breadth was defined as the number of annotated unique rearrangements divided by the total number of unique productive rearrangements, and depth was defined as the summed frequency of the annotated unique rearrangements. Two-sided Wilcoxon rank-sum tests were used to compare TCR breadth between groups. TCRdb stores this immuneACCESS table with in-frame sequences only. Part of the clones is absent; in the studies checked, under half of the shortfall reflects unresolved V genes, and no reason is known for the rest. That table furnishes V, J and clone size, whereas the DNA furnished D and trimming. The sample table records fewer than 400,000 clones; 86% of these occur just once. The ten biggest clones cover 1.5% to 2.5% of the sample.

The CDR3 sequence holds 13 residues, the cysteine and phenylalanine included. Of the read, only the CDR3 DNA is kept; its 39 bases are in frame from base 1. CDR1 and CDR2 are drawn from the germline V gene (reference sequence): SEHNR, FQNEAQ. V loses 5 bases, J loses 7 bases, and the germline ends lie 14 bases apart. The input for sequencing was peripheral blood, taken in a trial of Ad26.COV2.S vaccine versus placebo. The origin of this receptor is a person between 18 and 65 years old who received the Ad26.COV2.S COVID-19 vaccine or a placebo. The rearranged segments are TRBV7-9 and TRBJ1-2; the D gene is possibly TRBD1, with 5 bases matching. The nucleotides read TGTGCCAGCAGCCACAAGCTGGGGGGTGGCTACACCTTC. Translation gives CASSHKLGGGYTF.